This is a list of T cell receptor beta chains from one sample in a study of beta chain features in type 1 diabetes. Assay: immunoSEQ multiplex PCR; the TCRdb copy retains only in-frame clones and omits some. The sample yields about 150,000 clones, around 8% seen once. Sequenced input: central memory CD4+ T cells from blood. The receptors shown here come from a woman in her 40s with type 1 diabetes. Each CDR3 is given with its conserved first and last residue. D genes are given only for firm matches. Only some rows state a clone size, as once, few, many or a class for expanded clones.

>TRBD1|few|TRBV2|TRBJ2-3
TGTGCCAGCAGTGTAGGACAGGGGGTGCAGTATTTT
CASSVGQGVQYF
>-|-|TRBV7-8|TRBJ1-5
TGTGCCAGCAGCCATACTGACAGAAATCAGCCCCAGCATTTT
CASSHTDRNQPQHF
>-|few|TRBV4-3|TRBJ1-2
TGCGCCAGCAGCCAAACCGGGACACCGAACTATGGCTACACCTTC
CASSQTGTPNYGYTF
>-|-|TRBV4-2|TRBJ2-2
TGTGCCAGCAGCCCCCTCACCGGGGAGCTGTTTTTT
CASSPLTGELFF
>TRBD1|-|TRBV7-3|TRBJ2-1
TGTGCCAGCAGCTCAAACAGGGGGCCCAATGAGCAGTTCTTC
CASSSNRGPNEQFF
>TRBD1|few|TRBV11-2|TRBJ1-2
TGTGCCAGCAGCGCAGGACAGGGCTATGGCTACACCTTC
CASSAGQGYGYTF
>-|-|TRBV9|TRBJ2-7
TGTGCCAGCAGCGTAGGAACAGGGACTAACTACGAGCAGTACTTC
CASSVGTGTNYEQYF
>-|few|TRBV9|TRBJ1-1
TGTGCCAGCAGCGTAGAACCTGCCGGCACTGAAGCTTTCTTT
CASSVEPAGTEAFF
>TRBD2|-|TRBV7-2|TRBJ2-1
TGTGCCAGCAGTCTCGGACTAGCTATTTACAATGAGCAGTTCTTC
CASSLGLAIYNEQFF
>-|-|TRBV5-8|TRBJ2-1
TGTGCCAGCAGCTTCTGGCGGTCCTACAATGAGCAGTTCTTC
CASSFWRSYNEQFF
>TRBD1|-|TRBV28|TRBJ1-4
TGTGCCAGCACAGGTCCCGGGACAGGGGGCCGTAATGAAAAACTGTTTTTT
CASTGPGTGGRNEKLFF
>-|few|TRBV10-3|TRBJ2-1
TGTGCCATCTCCCCGGAGGCCAATGAGCAGTTCTTC
CAISPEANEQFF
>TRBD1|-|TRBV29-1|TRBJ1-2
TGCAGCGTTGGAAGGGACAGGGACAACTATGGCTACACCTTC
CSVGRDRDNYGYTF
>TRBD2|few|TRBV4-3|TRBJ2-5
TGCGCCAGCAGCCAAGGCGTAGCGGGGGGAGTGCGAGAGACCCAGTACTTC
CASSQGVAGGVRETQYF
>TRBD2|-|TRBV6-5|TRBJ2-5
TGTGCCAGCAGTTACCAAGCGGGAGTGAGGGAGACCCAGTACTTC
CASSYQAGVRETQYF
>-|few|TRBV21-1|TRBJ2-7
TGTGCCAGCAGACCAGGCCAGAGGGTAGCGGGAGCCTCCGGGCGCTACGAGCAGTACTTC
CASRPGQRVAGASGRYEQYF
>TRBD1|few|TRBV11-1|TRBJ1-1
TGTGCCAGCAGCGCTACAGGGGACACTGAAGCTTTCTTT
CASSATGDTEAFF
>-|-|TRBV7-6|TRBJ2-7
TGTGCCAGCAGCCCTATCAGGAATTCTTACGAGCAGTACTTC
CASSPIRNSYEQYF
>-|once|TRBV27|TRBJ1-5
TGTGCCAGCAGTGAGGTCCGGGGGCAGCCCCAGCATTTT
CASSEVRGQPQHF
>-|-|TRBV9|TRBJ2-5
TGTGCCAGCAGCGGCCCCTCCGGAGAGACCCAGTACTTC
CASSGPSGETQYF
>TRBD2|few|TRBV30|TRBJ2-1
TGTGCCTGGGACTTGACTAGCGGGGCCTACAATGAGCAGTTCTTC
CAWDLTSGAYNEQFF
>-|few|TRBV20-1|TRBJ1-2
TGCAGCCGAATGGGAGGTAGTGGCTACACCTTC
CSRMGGSGYTF